This T cell receptor (beta chain) emerged from a study of T cell responses to AZD1222 COVID-19 vaccine. Findings of the study overall: A rise in Spike-specific TCR breadth and depth followed two AZD1222 doses. At baseline, just six or seven AZD1222 recipients tested seropositive. None of the repertoires were sampled until the peak T cell response had passed.

Using immunoSEQ multiplex PCR, the repertoire was profiled, and TCRdb retains in-frame clones only, with some absent. The profile shows under 60,000 clones, 89% of them singletons. CDR3 length: 12 amino acids. CDR1 and CDR2 (germline): LGHDT, YNNKEL (reference sequence). V lost 4 bases to trimming and J lost 7 bases, with 5 bases between them. For this clone: Its specificity is not known.

The sequenced sample was peripheral blood, obtained 28 days after the second AZD1222 dose. This receptor was taken from an adult who received the AZD1222 COVID-19 vaccine. The chain recombines TRBV3-1 (or the pseudogene TRBV3-2) with TRBJ1-6; D is undetermined. The CDR3 sequence is CASSRGNSPLHF. The CDR3 bases are TGTGCCAGCAGCCGGGGAAATTCACCCCTCCACTTT.